The 10 T cell receptor beta chains reported below all come from one sample, sequenced in a study of cytomegalovirus exposure and HLA in healthy donors. The study ran its PCR with 60 Vbeta and 13 Jbeta primers. Sequencing used immunoSEQ multiplex PCR; TCRdb keeps in-frame clones, though not all of them. Here the sample spans about 140,000 clones, 80% being singletons. The sequenced sample was PBMCs. The receptors originated from a man in his fifties or sixties in good health and CMV-seronegative.

Only a few counts were recorded for this clone. The chain links TRBV7-9 to TRBJ2-7; 7 nucleotides agree with TRBD1. This CDR3 comprises 16 residues. The V and J ends lost 1 base and 1 base, in that order; junction bases with no gene match: 7. Germline V gives CDR1 SEHNR, CDR2 FQNEAQ (reference sequence). The CDR3 region has the DNA TGTGCCAGCAGCTTAGTGACAGGGATCCCGTCCTACGAGCAGTACTTC. Translated, it gives CASSLVTGIPSYEQYF.

The chain joins TRBV5-1 to TRBJ2-3; D gene uncertain. Germline CDR1 SGHRS, CDR2 YFSETQ. This CDR3 is built from 12 residues. Trimming took off 7 bases at V and 0 bases at J, with 6 bases between the two ends. The CDR3 region has the DNA TGCGCCAGCGCCACTAGCACAGATACGCAGTATTTT. This codes for CASATSTDTQYF. The entire variable domain, with the rest obtained from reference TRBV5-1 and TRBJ2-3, is as follows: KAGVTQTPRYLIKTRGQQVTLSCSPISGHRSVSWYQQTPGQGLQFLFEYFSETQRNKGNFPGRFSGRQFSNSRSEMNVSTLELGDSALYLCASATSTDTQYFGPGTRLTVL.

This clone was counted between two and nine times. The chain carries TRBV5-4 and TRBJ2-7, with 9 nucleotides matching TRBD2. Germline-derived CDR1 and CDR2 are SGHNT and YYREEE (reference sequence). V lost 0 bases and J lost 0; bases outside the gene matches: 1. The CDR3 runs to 15 residues. The CDR3 sequence: CASSLELAGSYEQYF. The CDR3 DNA sequence: TGTGCCAGCAGCTTGGAACTAGCGGGCTCCTACGAGCAGTACTTC.

In the case of this clone: Other DNA sequences in this sample translate to the same CDR3. The V call is TRBV20-1, the J call TRBJ2-7; TRBD2 might be the D (6 bases). The CDR3 consists of 11 residues. Trimming removed 7 bases from V and 2 bases from J, with 9 bases in between. CDR1 is DFQATT and CDR2 is SNEGSKA in the germline V gene (reference sequence). The CDR3 DNA sequence: TGCAGTGTGGGCGGGACCTACGAGCAGTACTTC. Its protein product is CSVGGTYEQYF.

The chain recombines TRBV2 with TRBJ2-3; 12 nucleotides line up with TRBD2. The junction had 12 bases not matched to a gene; V was cut back by 7 bases and J by 1 base. The CDR3 extends over 18 amino acids. The V gene's germline CDR1 is SNHLY and CDR2 FYNNEI. The CDR3 DNA is TGTGCCAGCAACCTGGGCCTAGCGGGGGGGCTGGGCACAGATACGCAGTATTTT. It yields the protein CASNLGLAGGLGTDTQYF. The complete variable domain, with remaining parts taken from reference TRBV2 and TRBJ2-3, reads EPEVTQTPSHQVTQMGQEVILRCVPISNHLYFYWYRQILGQKVEFLVSFYNNEISEKSEIFDDQFSVERPDGSNFTLKIRSTKLEDSAMYFCASNLGLAGGLGTDTQYFGPGTRLTVL.

The rearrangement joins TRBV5-1 to TRBJ2-1; TRBD2 aligns across 12 bases. CDR1 is SGHRS, CDR2 YFSETQ, per germline. Trimming took 2 bases from V and 0 from J; bases not matched to a gene: 9. There are 19 residues in the CDR3. The CDR3 DNA reads TGCGCCAGCAGCTTCCCGGGACTAGCGGGCCCTGGCTCCTACAATGAGCAGTTCTTC. The encoded protein is CASSFPGLAGPGSYNEQFF.

The V gene is TRBV30, the J gene TRBJ2-6, with D perhaps TRBD2 (5 bases). CDR1 GTSNPN and CDR2 SVGIG come from the germline V gene (reference sequence). The V end was cut by 2 bases, the J end by 4 bases, with 15 bases between. The length of the CDR3 is 16 residues. The CDR3 DNA reads as TGTGCCTGGAGTTTTTTTGTCGGGGTAGGGGCCAACGTCCTGACTTTC. It specifies CAWSFFVGVGANVLTF. The whole variable domain, remainder taken from reference TRBV30 and TRBJ2-6, is SQTIHQWPATLVQPVGSPLSLECTVEGTSNPNLYWYRQAAGRGLQLLFYSVGIGQISSEVPQNLSASRPQDRQFILSSKKLLLSDSGFYLCAWSFFVGVGANVLTFGAGSRLTVL.

The CDR3 region has the DNA TGTGCCAGCAGTCGACAGGCTGAAGCTTTCTTT. Amino acid sequence: CASSRQAEAFF. The chain is built from TRBV2 and TRBJ1-1; D might be TRBD1 (6 bases). The CDR3 loop spans 11 amino acids. Germline V gene lookup returns CDR1 SNHLY and CDR2 FYNNEI. Trimming stripped 5 bases from V and 6 bases from J, with 7 bases between.

CDR3: CASSLRTGGFYEQYF. In nucleotides, the CDR3 is TGTGCCAGCAGTTTACGGACAGGGGGCTTCTACGAGCAGTACTTC. This chain joins TRBV6-5 and TRBJ2-7; 11 bases agree with TRBD1. The V and J ends lost 4 bases and 3 bases, in that order; junction bases with no gene match: 5. CDR3 length equals 15 residues. The germline CDR1 and CDR2 sequences are MNHEY and SVGAGI.

The rearrangement uses TRBV7-2 and TRBJ2-5; tentative D call: TRBD2 (6 bases). V lost 5 bases and J lost 7, with 14 bases in between. CDR3 length equals 13 residues. Per the germline V gene, CDR1 is SGHTA and CDR2 is FQGNSA. The CDR3 DNA follows: TGTGCCAGCAGCCCCGGGGGTATAGGGACCCAGTACTTC. Its protein product is CASSPGGIGTQYF.